Each of the 10 T cell receptor beta chains below was sequenced from the same sample in a study of blood T cell repertoires in COVID-19. Generated by immunoSEQ multiplex PCR, the TCRdb table keeps only in-frame clones and is missing some. The sample consists of roughly 170,000 clones, roughly 80% of them appearing once. The sequencing sample was made of PBMCs or T cells enriched from blood (not recorded which). These receptors were collected from a woman aged 40 to 49 with acute COVID-19.

This rearrangement joins TRBV27 to TRBJ2-2; 7 bases map to TRBD1. The CDR3 is made up of 14 amino acids. V lost 7 bases, J lost 3 bases, and 5 bases stayed unmatched. Germline assignment: CDR1 MNHEY and CDR2 SMNVEV (reference sequence). The CDR3 nucleotides are TGTGCCAGCACGATGACAGGGTACACCGGGGAGCTGTTTTTT. Translating gives CASTMTGYTGELFF.

V usage is TRBV12-5 and J usage is TRBJ2-1; 16 bases are a match to TRBD2. CDR1 and CDR2 from the germline V gene are LGHNT and FRNRAP. This CDR3 is 16 amino acids long. V shed 4 bases and J 8 bases; nucleotides not matched to a gene: 5. CDR3 sequence (DNA): TGTGCTAGTGGTTGGGGACTAGCGGGAGGGTTCGATGAGCAGTTCTTC. It specifies CASGWGLAGGFDEQFF.

The V gene is TRBV20-1, the J gene TRBJ1-1; 10 positions agree with TRBD1. The V and J ends lost 3 bases and 0 bases, in that order; junction bases with no gene match: 4. The CDR3 consists of 15 residues. CDR1 is DFQATT and CDR2 is SNEGSKA in the germline V gene (reference sequence). CDR3: CSASDGTGVNTEAFF. The DNA of the CDR3 is TGCAGTGCTAGTGATGGGACAGGGGTGAACACTGAAGCTTTCTTT.

The genes are TRBV11-3 and TRBJ2-2, with 13 bases aligning to TRBD2. The CDR3 runs to 17 residues. The J segment lost 5 bases and the V segment lost 3 bases, leaving 6 bases of the junction unmatched. Per germline, CDR1 SGHNT and CDR2 YENEEA. CDR3 coding DNA: TGTGCCAGCAGCTTGGTACTAGCGGGAGGGCCGACCGGGGAGCTGTTTTTT. As protein: CASSLVLAGGPTGELFF.

The J gene is TRBJ2-5, the V gene TRBV13; the D is unclear. CDR3 length equals 13 residues. Per germline, CDR1 PRHDT and CDR2 FYEKMQ (reference sequence). V gave up 3 bases and J gave up 0 bases, with 5 bases separating them. The CDR3 reads CASSLRDQETQYF. DNA for the CDR3: TGTGCCAGCAGCTTGAGAGACCAAGAGACCCAGTACTTC.

This clone has just a few counts. The chain is built from TRBV29-1 and TRBJ1-1; 10 nucleotides line up with TRBD1. The CDR3 has 15 residues. Germline V gene sequence: CDR1 SQVTM, CDR2 ANQGSEA. V was clipped by 2 bases and J by 1 base; unmatched bases: 4. CDR3 sequence reads: CSVEPGTGANTEAFF. CDR3 coding DNA: TGCAGCGTTGAACCCGGGACAGGGGCGAACACTGAAGCTTTCTTT.

The rearrangement links TRBV3-1 (or the pseudogene TRBV3-2) to TRBJ2-3, with a weak D call TRBD2 (6 bases). The V end was cut by 5 bases, the J end by 5 bases, with 20 bases between. Germline CDR1 reads LGHDT; CDR2 reads YNNKEL (reference sequence). The CDR3 sequence is 16 residues long. CDR3 nucleotide sequence: TGTGCCAGCAGCTATCTCTCTGGCGGGAAGAAAGATACGCAGTATTTT. This gives the protein CASSYLSGGKKDTQYF.

This chain connects TRBV10-3 to TRBJ1-2, with 7 bases aligning to TRBD1. The CDR3 extends over 14 amino acids. Germline CDR1 ENHRY, CDR2 SYGVKD. The J segment lost 5 bases and the V segment lost 10 bases, leaving 13 bases of the junction unmatched. In DNA form, the CDR3 reads TGTGCCACCGGGAGGGGACAGTCCCTTTATGGCTACACCTTC. Translation: CATGRGQSLYGYTF.

The CDR3 loop reads CASSPLGGSGANVLTF. CDR3 nucleotides: TGTGCCAGCTCACCACTGGGGGGGTCCGGGGCCAACGTCCTGACTTTC. The chain recombines TRBV18 with TRBJ2-6; 7 nucleotides line up with TRBD2. Germline V gene data show CDR1 as KGHSH and CDR2 as LQKENI. This CDR3 spans 16 amino acids. V gave up 1 base and J gave up 4 bases; unmatched junction bases: 4.

V usage is TRBV11-3 and J usage is TRBJ2-1; possible D gene TRBD1, 6 bases. CDR1 and CDR2 from the germline V gene are SGHNT and YENEEA. Trimming pared 8 bases from V and 6 bases from J, leaving 14 bases between. The CDR3 runs 13 residues. The CDR3 sequence: CASSLTGRNEQFF. In DNA form, the CDR3 reads TGTGCCAGCTCCCTAACAGGGCGCAATGAGCAGTTCTTC.